A selection of T cell receptor beta chains follows, all from one sample in a study of radiotherapy plus CTLA-4 blockade in lung cancer. TCRdb keeps only in-frame clones here, not all; method: immunoSEQ multiplex PCR. The repertoire holds 70,000 to 95,000 clones, with about 85% as singletons. Specimen: peripheral blood, collected from a patient treated with radiotherapy plus ipilimumab. These receptors were taken from a human donor with non-small cell lung cancer that progressed on radiotherapy plus ipilimumab. Each CDR3 is given with its conserved first and last residue. A D gene is named only where the DNA matches it firmly. Clone size is given for some rows only: seen once, a few or many times, or a class if the clone is expanded.

V,D,size,J,DNA,CDR3
TRBV5-1,-,-,TRBJ1-4,TGCGCCAGCAGCTTGGGTCCAGGGAGTTATGAAAAACTGTTTTTT,CASSLGPGSYEKLFF
TRBV7-9,-,-,TRBJ2-5,TGTGCCAGCAGCTTAAGTTTGATCGCAGAGACCCAGTACTTC,CASSLSLIAETQYF
TRBV6-6,-,few,TRBJ2-7,TGTGCCAGCAGTTACGGCGTTAAAGAGCAGTACTTC,CASSYGVKEQYF
TRBV9,-,-,TRBJ2-3,TGTGCCAGCAGCCTGAGGGCAGGCTCCGGGACAGATACGCAGTATTTT,CASSLRAGSGTDTQYF
TRBV6-5,-,once,TRBJ1-2,TGTGCCAGCAGTAAGGCTGGTAACTATGGCTACACCTTC,CASSKAGNYGYTF
TRBV7-9,-,-,TRBJ1-1,TGTGCCAGCAGCCAAAGGCGGATTCTTGTAGATTTGAACACTGAAGCTTTCTTT,CASSQRRILVDLNTEAFF
TRBV6-6,-,-,TRBJ1-5,TGTGCCAGCAGTTTAGACAGGAGGCAGCCCCAGCATTTT,CASSLDRRQPQHF
TRBV11-3,-,-,TRBJ2-5,TGTGCCAGCAGCCCCCAGGACGCGAGCTGGGAGACCCAGTACTTC,CASSPQDASWETQYF
TRBV14,TRBD1,once,TRBJ1-2,TGTGCCAGCAGGCGCGGGGACAGCAATACCTATGGCTACACCTTC,CASRRGDSNTYGYTF
TRBV11-2,TRBD1,once,TRBJ2-5,TGTGCCAGCAGCTTAGCCCGGACAGGGGAGACCCAGTACTTC,CASSLARTGETQYF
TRBV28,-,-,TRBJ2-2,TGTGCCAGCAGTACCCCCACCGGGGAGCTGTTTTTT,CASSTPTGELFF
TRBV10-3,-,-,TRBJ1-5,TGTGCCATCAGCGGAGGTGGCGGAGTGGAGCCCCAGCATTTT,CAISGGGGVEPQHF
TRBV7-2,TRBD2,-,TRBJ2-3,TGTGCCAGCAGCCTTCTAGCGGGAGTAAGTGGCGCAGATACGCAGTATTTT,CASSLLAGVSGADTQYF
TRBV7-6,-,-,TRBJ2-1,TGTGCCAGCAACCCGGGAGCACCTTTCAATGAGCAGTTCTTC,CASNPGAPFNEQFF
TRBV11-3,TRBD2,-,TRBJ2-1,TGCGCCAGCAGCTTAGCGCCGTATGAGCGGGGGATCTACAATGAGCAGTTCTTC,CASSLAPYERGIYNEQFF
TRBV27,-,-,TRBJ2-7,TGTGCCAGCAGTTCAAGGACAGCGTACGAGCAGTACTTC,CASSSRTAYEQYF
TRBV11-2,TRBD2,-,TRBJ2-7,TGTGCCAGCAGCTTAGCCAGCGGGGGGGCCTACGAGCAGTACTTC,CASSLASGGAYEQYF
TRBV2,-,-,TRBJ1-1,TGTGCCAGCAGCCCTCAAATGAACACTGAAGCTTTCTTT,CASSPQMNTEAFF
TRBV5-1,TRBD2,once,TRBJ2-7,TGCGCCAGCAGCTCGACTAGCGGGAGAATCGAGCAGTACTTC,CASSSTSGRIEQYF
TRBV27,-,-,TRBJ2-2,TGTGCCGGCAGTTCCGCGACTAGATTCCCCGGGGAGCTGTTTTTT,CAGSSATRFPGELFF
TRBV25-1,TRBD1,-,TRBJ1-2,TGTGCCAGCTTCGGCGGGCAGGGGGCGCGTGGCTACACCTTC,CASFGGQGARGYTF
TRBV18,TRBD1,few,TRBJ1-6,TGTGCCAGCTCACCAGGACAGGTGGATTCACCCCTCCACTTT,CASSPGQVDSPLHF
TRBV5-1,TRBD1,-,TRBJ1-2,TGCGCCAGCAGCTTGGGGGACAGGGTTCTTAACTATGGCTACACCTTC,CASSLGDRVLNYGYTF
TRBV20-1,-,-,TRBJ1-1,TGCAGTGCTAGATCGGGCGTAGAAGCTTTCTTT,CSARSGVEAFF
TRBV4-3,-,-,TRBJ1-5,TGCGCCAGCAGCCAAGATCGGGGTATGGGCAATCAGCCCCAGCATTTT,CASSQDRGMGNQPQHF
TRBV19,-,-,TRBJ2-7,TGTGCCAGTAGTATAGGGGGTGAGCAGTACTTC,CASSIGGEQYF
TRBV9,-,once,TRBJ1-5,TGTGCCAGCAGCCCGGGAGGTACAGAGAATCAGCCCCAGCATTTT,CASSPGGTENQPQHF